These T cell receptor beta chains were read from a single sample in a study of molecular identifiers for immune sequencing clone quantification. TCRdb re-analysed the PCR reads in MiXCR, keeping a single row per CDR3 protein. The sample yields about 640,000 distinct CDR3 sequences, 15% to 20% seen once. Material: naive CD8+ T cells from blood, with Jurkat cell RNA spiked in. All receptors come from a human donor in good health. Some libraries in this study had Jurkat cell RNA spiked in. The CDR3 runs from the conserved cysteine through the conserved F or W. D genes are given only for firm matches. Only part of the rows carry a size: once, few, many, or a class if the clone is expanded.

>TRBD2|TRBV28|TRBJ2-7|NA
CASSFLAGGPYEQYF
TGTGCCAGCAGTTTTCTAGCGGGAGGGCCATACGAGCAGTACTTC
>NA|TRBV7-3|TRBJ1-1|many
CASSFDRYTEAFF
TGTGCCAGCAGCTTTGACAGATACACTGAAGCTTTCTTT
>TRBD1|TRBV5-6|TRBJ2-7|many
CASSSATGTGIYEQYF
TGTGCCAGCAGCTCGGCGACCGGGACAGGCATCTACGAGCAGTACTTC
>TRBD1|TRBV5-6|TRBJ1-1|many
CASSRWGQESPEAFF
TGTGCCAGCAGCCGGTGGGGACAGGAGAGTCCTGAAGCTTTCTTT
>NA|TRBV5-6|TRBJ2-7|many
CASSLNPNRAYEQYF
TGTGCCAGCAGCTTGAACCCTAACAGGGCCTACGAGCAGTACTTC
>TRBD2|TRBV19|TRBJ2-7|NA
CASGTSGRFYEQYF
TGTGCCAGTGGTACCAGCGGGAGGTTCTACGAGCAGTACTTC
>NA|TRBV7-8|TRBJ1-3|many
CASSLVGAGNTIYF
TGTGCCAGCAGCTTAGTGGGGGCTGGAAACACCATATATTTT
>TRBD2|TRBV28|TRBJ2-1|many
CASRPSGRGPYNEQFF
TGTGCCAGCCGCCCTAGCGGGAGAGGCCCCTACAATGAGCAGTTCTTC
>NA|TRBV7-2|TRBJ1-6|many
CASGDSSGYSPLHF
TGTGCCAGCGGCGACAGCTCCGGTTATTCACCCCTCCACTTT
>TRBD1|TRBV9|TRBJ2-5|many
CASSSGTGPETQYF
TGTGCCAGCAGCTCCGGGACAGGGCCAGAGACCCAGTACTTC
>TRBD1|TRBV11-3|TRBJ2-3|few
CASSLRAGGTTDTQYF
TGTGCCAGCAGCTTAAGGGCAGGGGGCACGACAGATACGCAGTATTTT
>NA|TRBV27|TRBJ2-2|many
CASSLIAGELFF
TGTGCCAGCAGTTTAATCGCCGGGGAGCTGTTTTTT
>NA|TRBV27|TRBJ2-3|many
CASSPLGDTDTQYF
TGTGCCAGCAGTCCCCTAGGGGACACAGATACGCAGTATTTT
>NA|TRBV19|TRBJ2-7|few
CASSIDQGWSYEQYF
TGTGCCAGTAGTATTGATCAGGGATGGTCCTACGAGCAGTACTTC
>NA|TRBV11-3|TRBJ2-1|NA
CASSLGYNERFF
TGTGCCAGCAGCCTGGGCTACAATGAGCGGTTCTTC
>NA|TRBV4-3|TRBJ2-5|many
CASSQDRGVEETQYF
TGCGCCAGCAGCCAAGATCGAGGGGTTGAAGAGACCCAGTACTTC
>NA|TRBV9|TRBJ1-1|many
CASSVGGEVEAFF
TGTGCCAGCAGCGTAGGTGGAGAAGTTGAAGCTTTCTTT
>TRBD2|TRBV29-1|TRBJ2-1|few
CSVELADTYNEQFF
TGCAGCGTTGAACTAGCGGATACCTACAATGAGCAGTTCTTC
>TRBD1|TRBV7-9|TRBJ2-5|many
CASSQGVNQETQYF
TGTGCCAGCAGCCAGGGGGTTAACCAAGAGACCCAGTACTTC
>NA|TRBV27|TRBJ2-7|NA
CASSSWGTYEQYF
TGTGCCAGCAGTTCCTGGGGAACCTACGAGCAGTACTTC
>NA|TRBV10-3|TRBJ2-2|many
CAISEEGSNTGELFF
TGTGCCATCAGTGAGGAAGGTTCGAACACCGGGGAGCTGTTTTTT
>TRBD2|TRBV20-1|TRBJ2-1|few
CSARDRLAGPHEQSF
TGCAGTGCTAGAGACAGATTAGCGGGGCCCCATGAGCAGTCCTTC
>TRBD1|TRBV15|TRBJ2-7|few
CATSEQGNSYEQYF
TGTGCCACCAGCGAACAGGGGAACTCCTACGAGCAGTACTTC
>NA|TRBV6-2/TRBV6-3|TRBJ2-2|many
CASSNTGELFF
TGTGCCAGCAGCAACACCGGGGAGCTGTTTTTT
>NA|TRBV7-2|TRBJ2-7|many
CASRVPPTLYEQYF
TGTGCCAGCCGTGTACCGCCAACCCTCTACGAGCAGTACTTC
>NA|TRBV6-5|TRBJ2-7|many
CASAGQAYEQYF
TGTGCCAGCGCGGGACAAGCCTACGAGCAGTACTTC
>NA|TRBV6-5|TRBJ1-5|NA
CASSYTGTQHF
TGTGCCAGCAGTTACACCGGCACCCAGCATTTT
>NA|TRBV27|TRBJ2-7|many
CASGPPYEQYF
TGTGCCAGCGGGCCCCCCTACGAGCAGTACTTC
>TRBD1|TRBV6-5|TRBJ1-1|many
CASRTDREVNTEAFF
TGTGCCAGCAGAACGGACAGGGAGGTGAACACTGAAGCTTTCTTT
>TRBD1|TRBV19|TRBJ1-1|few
CASSVRGLNVNTEAFF
TGTGCCAGTAGTGTCAGGGGGCTTAACGTGAACACTGAAGCTTTCTTT
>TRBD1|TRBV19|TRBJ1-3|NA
CASSRDRLSGSGNTIYF
TGTGCCAGTTCCCGGGACAGACTCTCCGGCTCTGGAAACACCATATATTTT
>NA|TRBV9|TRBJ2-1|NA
CASSSGLSYNERFF
TGTGCCAGCAGTTCAGGGCTCTCCTACAATGAGCGGTTCTTC
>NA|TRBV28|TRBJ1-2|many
CASRLMRASNYGYTF
TGTGCCAGCAGGCTAATGAGGGCATCTAACTATGGCTACACCTTC
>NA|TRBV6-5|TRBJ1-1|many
CASSYAGQGYTEAFF
TGTGCCAGCAGTTACGCGGGGCAGGGGTACACTGAAGCTTTCTTT
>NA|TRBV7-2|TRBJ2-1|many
CASSLVGLADSYNEQFF
TGTGCCAGCAGCTTAGTGGGTTTAGCGGACTCCTACAATGAGCAGTTCTTC
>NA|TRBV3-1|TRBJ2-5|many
CASIESGRETQYF
TGTGCCAGCATCGAGAGCGGGCGGGAGACCCAGTACTTC
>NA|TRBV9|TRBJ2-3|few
CASSVVEGGTDTQYF
TGTGCCAGCAGCGTAGTAGAGGGTGGCACAGATACGCAGTATTTT
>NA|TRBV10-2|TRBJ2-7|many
CASSERGYEQYF
TGCGCCAGCAGTGAACGGGGCTACGAGCAGTACTTC
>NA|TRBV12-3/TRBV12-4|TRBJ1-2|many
CASSQYRGAEYGYTF
TGTGCCAGCAGTCAATACCGGGGGGCAGAGTATGGCTACACCTTC
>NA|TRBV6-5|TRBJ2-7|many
CASSYVVGYEQYF
TGTGCCAGCAGTTACGTCGTGGGCTACGAGCAGTACTTC
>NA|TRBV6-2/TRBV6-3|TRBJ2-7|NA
CAGSYGPSAPYEQYF
TGTGCCGGCAGTTACGGACCATCCGCCCCCTACGAGCAGTACTTC
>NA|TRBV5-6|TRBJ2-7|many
CASSPSGHVREQYF
TGTGCCAGCAGCCCCAGCGGACATGTTAGGGAGCAGTACTTC
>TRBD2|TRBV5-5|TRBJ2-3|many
CASSLELAGNRDTQYF
TGTGCCAGCAGCTTGGAACTAGCGGGTAATAGAGATACGCAGTATTTT
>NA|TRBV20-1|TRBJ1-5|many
CSARDETGHNQPQHF
TGCAGTGCTAGAGATGAAACAGGACACAATCAGCCCCAGCATTTT
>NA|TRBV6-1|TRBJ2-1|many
CASSERQHNEQFF
TGTGCCAGCAGTGAAAGACAGCACAATGAGCAGTTCTTC
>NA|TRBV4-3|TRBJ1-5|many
CASSQDRAGIQPQHF
TGCGCCAGCAGCCAAGATAGGGCAGGGATTCAGCCCCAGCATTTT
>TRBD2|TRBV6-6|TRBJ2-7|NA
CASANGRGEYEQHF
TGTGCCAGCGCCAACGGGCGGGGGGAGTACGAGCAGCACTTC
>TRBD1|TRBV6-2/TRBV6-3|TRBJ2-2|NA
CASNPDRHERNTGELFF
TGTGCCAGCAACCCGGACAGGCACGAAAGGAACACCGGGGAGCTGTTTTTT
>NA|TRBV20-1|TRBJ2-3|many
CSARDGGSGNTQYF
TGCAGTGCTAGAGATGGCGGTAGCGGAAATACGCAGTATTTT
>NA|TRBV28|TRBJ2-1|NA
CASSSLTLSSYNEQFF
TGTGCCAGCAGTTCGCTGACCTTAAGCTCCTACAATGAGCAGTTCTTC
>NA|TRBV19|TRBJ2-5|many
CASIGGVEETQYF
TGTGCCAGTATCGGTGGGGTTGAAGAGACCCAGTACTTC
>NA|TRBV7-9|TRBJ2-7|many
CASSLVPSPYEQYF
TGTGCCAGCAGCTTAGTTCCCAGCCCCTACGAGCAGTACTTC
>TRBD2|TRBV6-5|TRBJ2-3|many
CASKPGLLTDTQYF
TGTGCCAGCAAACCGGGACTACTCACAGATACGCAGTATTTT
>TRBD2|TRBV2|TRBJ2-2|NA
CASSAGLAGGNTGELFF
TGTGCCAGCAGCGCGGGACTAGCGGGAGGTAACACCGGGGAGCTGTTTTTT
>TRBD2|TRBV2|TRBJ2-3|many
CASSRTSEPHTQYF
TGTGCCAGCAGCCGGACTAGTGAGCCCCATACGCAGTATTTT
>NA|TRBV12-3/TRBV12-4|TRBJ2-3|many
CASSFWESSSSADTQYF
TGTGCCAGCAGTTTTTGGGAGTCCAGTAGCAGCGCAGATACGCAGTATTTT
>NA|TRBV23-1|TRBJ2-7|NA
CASSQWGQELYEQYF
TGCGCCAGCAGTCAATGGGGACAAGAGCTCTACGAGCAGTACTTC
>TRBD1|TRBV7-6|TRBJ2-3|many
CASSYAGGGTDTQYF
TGTGCCAGCAGTTACGCAGGGGGCGGAACAGATACGCAGTATTTT